The 13 T cell receptor beta chains in this list originate from one sample, sequenced in a study of identical twins. Using its own MiXCR run on the 5' RACE reads, TCRdb lists one record per CDR3 protein. Of 450,000 to 600,000 distinct CDR3 sequences detected, approximately 20% appear once; the ten largest clones hold approximately 0.52%. Separately, the same data were catalogued under a study of yellow fever vaccine responses in identical twins.

Input material: CD4+ T cells sorted from blood. The source is a woman younger than 30 in good health.

This chain uses TRBV5-1 with TRBJ1-2; 8 nucleotides align to TRBD1. CDR1 SGHRS and CDR2 YFSETQ come from the germline V gene. There are 15 residues in the CDR3. With 2 bases clipped from V and 2 bases from J, the junction kept 5 bases outside the gene matches. The CDR3 sequence: CASSLGDRPNYGYTF. CDR3 coding DNA: TGCGCCAGCAGCTTAGGGGACAGGCCCAACTATGGCTACACCTTC.

This clonotype appeared a few times. The chain has TRBV29-1 and TRBJ1-1, with D uncertain. Trimming took 2 bases from V and 6 from J, leaving 7 bases between them. This CDR3 contains 11 residues. Germline CDR1 is SQVTM and CDR2 is ANQGSEA. CDR3: CSVENIPEAFF. The CDR3 coding sequence is TGCAGCGTTGAAAACATCCCTGAAGCTTTCTTT.

This chain links TRBV12-3 or TRBV12-4 with TRBJ1-6; the D gene is possibly TRBD1 (6 bases). V lost 2 bases, J lost 9 bases, and 14 bases lay in between. This CDR3 is built from 15 residues. The CDR3 DNA sequence: TGTGCCAGCAGTTTAAATCCACAGGGTGGTTCACCCCTCCACTTT. Translated: CASSLNPQGGSPLHF.

This clonotype was seen a few times. V usage is TRBV28 and J usage is TRBJ2-7; TRBD1 aligns across 7 bases. After removal of 6 bases from V and 3 bases from J, the junction contained 8 bases not matched to a gene. CDR1 MDHEN and CDR2 SYDVKM come from the germline V gene. The CDR3 extends over 14 amino acids. The CDR3 loop is CASSYRPGGYEQYF. The CDR3 nucleotides read TGTGCCAGCAGCTACCGGCCAGGGGGCTACGAGCAGTACTTC.

This clonotype was counted a few times. This chain connects TRBV7-9 to TRBJ2-7; 10 positions match TRBD1. The V and J ends lost 5 bases and 1 base, in that order; junction bases with no gene match: 5. Per the germline V gene, CDR1 is SEHNR and CDR2 is FQNEAQ (reference sequence). The CDR3 totals 15 residues. DNA for the CDR3: TGTGCCAGCAGCCGACAGGGGGCCTTTTCCTACGAGCAGTACGTC. Residues: CASSRQGAFSYEQYV.

V and J are TRBV7-9 and TRBJ2-1, with TRBD2 matching over 8 bases. The CDR3 totals 15 residues. The germline V gene has CDR1 SEHNR and CDR2 FQNEAQ (reference sequence). The V gene end was trimmed by 5 bases and the J gene end by 8 bases; junction bases not matched to a gene: 11. The CDR3, as DNA: TGTGCCAGCAGCCCCGGGACTAGGGATGGAGATGAGCAGTTCTTC. Translated: CASSPGTRDGDEQFF.

The gene calls are TRBV11-2 and TRBJ1-1, with TRBD1 as a possible D gene (5 bases). The CDR3 spans 16 residues. Deletions cut 7 bases from V and 1 base from J, with 19 bases between. Looked up from germline, CDR1 is SGHAT and CDR2 is FQNNGV. For the CDR3, the DNA is TGTGCCAGCACCCGAGGCCAGGGCCCAGCGAACACTGAAGCTTTCTTT. It yields the protein CASTRGQGPANTEAFF.

The chain carries TRBV5-1 and TRBJ2-5; D uncertain. The CDR3 totals 13 residues. The germline CDR1 and CDR2 sequences are SGHRS and YFSETQ. With 4 bases removed from V and 3 bases from J, the gap between germline ends came to 10 bases. CDR3 sequence: CASSASLKETQYF. Here the CDR3 DNA reads TGCGCCAGCAGCGCCTCTCTAAAAGAGACCCAGTACTTC.

The CDR3 protein is CASNYREMAEAFF. The CDR3 DNA sequence: TGTGCCAGCAACTACAGGGAGATGGCTGAAGCTTTCTTT. This chain joins TRBV28 and TRBJ1-1; D may be TRBD1 (6 bases). V dropped 7 bases and J dropped 6 bases, with 15 bases sitting between them. The CDR3 totals 13 residues. Germline V lookup: CDR1 MDHEN, CDR2 SYDVKM. Using reference TRBV28 and TRBJ1-1 for the parts outside the CDR3, the full variable domain is DVKVTQSSRYLVKRTGEKVFLECVQDMDHENMFWYRQDPGLGLRLIYFSYDVKMKEKGDIPEGYSVSREKKERFSLILESASTNQTSMYLCASNYREMAEAFFGQGTRLTVV.

At least ten counts were recorded for this clonotype. The chain combines TRBV4-1 with TRBJ2-5; the match to TRBD1 covers 10 bases. CDR1 is MGHRA, CDR2 YSYEKL, per germline. With V trimmed by 0 bases and J by 4 bases, 8 bases remained unmatched. The CDR3 is made up of 17 amino acids. The CDR3: CASSQDPTGGLRETQYF. Written as DNA, the CDR3 is TGCGCCAGCAGCCAAGATCCGACAGGGGGCTTACGAGAGACCCAGTACTTC.

About this clonotype itself: The junction departs from germline at one end; a sequencing error may be responsible. The chain links TRBV5-1 to TRBJ2-4, with D perhaps being TRBD1 or TRBD2 (5 bases each). The CDR3 covers 16 residues. Germline V gene lookup returns CDR1 SGHRS and CDR2 YFSETQ. The CDR3 DNA sequence: TGCGCCAGCAGCCCGGGGACGGACCTAGCCCAAAACATTCAGTACTTC. Its translation: CASSPGTDLAQNIQYF. The full variable domain, rest sourced from reference TRBV5-1 and TRBJ2-4, is KAGVTQTPRYLIKTRGQQVTLSCSPISGHRSVSWYQQTPGQGLQFLFEYFSETQRNKGNFPGRFSGRQFSNSRSEMNVSTLELGDSALYLCASSPGTDLAQNIQYFGAGTRLSVL.

The chain joins TRBV2 to TRBJ2-2, with a tentative D call TRBD1 (6 bases). This CDR3 has 15 amino acids. CDR1 is SNHLY and CDR2 is FYNNEI in the germline V gene. Trimming removed 7 bases from V and 0 bases from J, with 12 bases in between. The CDR3 coding sequence is TGTGCCAGCAAGTATGGGGGCTCGAACACCGGGGAGCTGTTTTTT. Its translation: CASKYGGSNTGELFF.

This clonotype has a handful of counts. The CDR3 sequence: CSVHGGGNTGELFF. The CDR3 region has the DNA TGCAGCGTCCACGGTGGGGGAAACACCGGGGAGCTGTTTTTT. The chain carries TRBV29-1 and TRBJ2-2; TRBD1 or TRBD2 may be the D gene (5 bases each). The V end lost 6 bases, the J end lost 2 bases, and 13 bases lay between the germline ends. From germline, CDR1 is SQVTM and CDR2 ANQGSEA. The CDR3 extends over 14 amino acids.